The clone carrying this T cell receptor (beta chain) was found many times. The source material, RNA transcripts, was used to amplify TCR beta CDR3 regions. Initially, a first-round RT-PCR of the TCR CDR3 employed the HTBI primer set. TCRdb called the multiplex PCR reads again in MiXCR, with one record for every CDR3 protein. This sample has fewer than 650,000 distinct CDR3 sequences, with approximately 15% found just once. This sample is drawn from a study of T cells in Graves' hyperthyroidism and ophthalmopathy. This CDR3 has 15 residues. Germline-derived CDR1 and CDR2 are MDHEN and SYDVKM. V dropped 5 bases and J dropped 5; count of bases not matched to a gene: 10.

The specimen was blood. This sequence originates from a woman aged 40 to 50 with Graves' ophthalmopathy. This chain joins TRBV28 and TRBJ2-5; the match to TRBD2 covers 8 bases. CDR3 DNA: TGTGCCAGCAGTGCCTCCTGGCGGGAGGTCGAGACCCAGTACTTC. Its translation: CASSASWREVETQYF. Combining the CDR3 with reference TRBV28 and TRBJ2-5 gives the whole variable domain DVKVTQSSRYLVKRTGEKVFLECVQDMDHENMFWYRQDPGLGLRLIYFSYDVKMKEKGDIPEGYSVSREKKERFSLILESASTNQTSMYLCASSASWREVETQYFGPGTRLLVL.